This TCR beta chain was sequenced for a study of cytomegalovirus exposure and HLA in healthy donors. Germline V CDR1 and CDR2: LNHDA, SQIVND (reference sequence). Trimming cost V 5 bases and J 6 bases, with 14 bases left between them. The CDR3 has 13 amino acids. 60 Vbeta and 13 Jbeta primers were used in PCR. The table came from immunoSEQ multiplex PCR; TCRdb's copy has only in-frame clones and leaves some out. There are about 120,000 clones in the sample; 70% to 80% occur only once, and 2.7% lies in the top ten. The V gene is TRBV19, the J gene TRBJ2-7; D is uncertain. Sequences were obtained from PBMCs. This sequence was found in a woman between 40 and 50 years old in good health and CMV-seropositive. As DNA, the CDR3 is TGTGCCAGTAGTCCCCCGGTCCCGGGCGAGCAGTACTTC. This translates into CASSPPVPGEQYF.